The present entry profiles one T cell receptor (beta chain) with its context. Antigen specificity is unknown. An input of about 0.5 to 1 ug of RNA was subjected to reverse transcription using random hexamers. Via MiXCR, TCRdb re-called the immunoSEQ multiplex PCR reads, giving one row per CDR3 protein. The data contain around 200,000 distinct CDR3 sequences, roughly 94% of them singletons. These data come from a study of CD8 T cells in Susac syndrome. Notes on the study in general: The authors found under 20 Susac-specific public clones in total CD8+ repertoires and about 5 in CD8+ TEMRA repertoires. Susac syndrome CD8+ repertoires were clonally expanded, most strongly in CD8+ TEMRA cells.

Deletions cut 1 base from V and 1 base from J, with 9 bases between. The CDR3 is 15 amino acids. In germline, CDR1 is SGHTA, CDR2 FQGNSA. The sequence was obtained from a human donor with Susac syndrome. The chain has TRBV7-2 and TRBJ2-3; a possible D gene is TRBD1 (5 bases). The sequencing sample was made of CD8+ T cells from PBMCs. CDR3 sequence: CASSLGQFRTDTQYF. The CDR3, as DNA: TGTGCCAGCAGCTTAGGACAGTTCCGCACAGATACGCAGTATTTT.